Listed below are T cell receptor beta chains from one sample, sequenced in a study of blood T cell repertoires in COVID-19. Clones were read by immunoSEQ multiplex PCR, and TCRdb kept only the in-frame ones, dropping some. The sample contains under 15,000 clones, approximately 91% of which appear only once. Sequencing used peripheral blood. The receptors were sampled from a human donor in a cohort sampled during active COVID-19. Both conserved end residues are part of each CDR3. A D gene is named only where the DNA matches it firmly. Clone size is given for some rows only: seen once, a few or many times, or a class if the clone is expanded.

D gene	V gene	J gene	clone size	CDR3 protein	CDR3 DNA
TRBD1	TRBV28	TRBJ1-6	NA	CASSHRQGANSPLHF	TGTGCCAGCAGCCACCGACAGGGGGCGAATTCACCCCTCCACTTT
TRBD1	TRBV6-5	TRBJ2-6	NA	CASSRTGDGANVLTF	TGTGCCAGCAGTAGGACAGGGGATGGGGCCAACGTCCTGACTTTC
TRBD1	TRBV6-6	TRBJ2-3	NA	CASKKQGPRTDTQYF	TGTGCCAGCAAGAAACAGGGGCCGCGGACAGATACGCAGTATTTT
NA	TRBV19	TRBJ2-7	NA	CASSIRVNRGTVGTRAYEQYF	TGTGCCAGTAGTATCCGAGTGAACCGGGGAACCGTGGGCACCAGAGCCTACGAGCAGTACTTC
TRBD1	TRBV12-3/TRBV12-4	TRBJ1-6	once	CASRGTGSSPLHF	TGTGCCAGCAGAGGGACAGGGAGTTCACCCCTCCACTTT
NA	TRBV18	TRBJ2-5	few	CASSPSATGQETQYF	TGTGCCAGCTCACCATCTGCGACGGGACAAGAGACCCAGTACTTC
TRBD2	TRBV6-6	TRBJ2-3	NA	CASSYSGRAPDTQYF	TGTGCCAGCAGTTACAGCGGGAGGGCCCCAGATACGCAGTATTTT
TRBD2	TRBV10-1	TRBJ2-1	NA	CASSGELAGKRNEQFF	TGCGCCAGCAGTGGGGAACTAGCGGGGAAAAGAAATGAGCAGTTCTTC
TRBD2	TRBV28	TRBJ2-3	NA	CASSLDPALAVSYTDTQYF	TGTGCCAGCAGTCTCGACCCCGCACTAGCGGTGAGCTACACAGATACGCAGTATTTT
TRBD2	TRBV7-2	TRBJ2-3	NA	CASSSASGVTDTQYF	TGTGCCAGCAGCTCCGCTAGCGGGGTCACAGATACGCAGTATTTT
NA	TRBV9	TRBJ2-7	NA	CASSGLEGDYEQYF	TGTGCCAGCAGCGGACTGGAGGGAGACTACGAGCAGTACTTC
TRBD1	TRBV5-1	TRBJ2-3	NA	CASSFQTGDRTDTQYF	TGCGCCAGCAGCTTTCAGACAGGGGACCGCACAGATACGCAGTATTTT
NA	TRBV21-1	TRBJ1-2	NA	CASSTLRGGVTNYGYTF	TGTGCCAGCAGCACTTTGAGGGGAGGGGTAACTAACTATGGCTACACCTTC
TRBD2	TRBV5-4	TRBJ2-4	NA	CASSSLPTSGLAKNIQYF	TGTGCCAGCAGCTCACTCCCGACTAGCGGATTAGCCAAAAACATTCAGTACTTC
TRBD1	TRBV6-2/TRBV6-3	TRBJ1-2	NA	CASSPLTQQGHYGYTF	TGTGCCAGCAGCCCGCTAACCCAACAGGGGCACTATGGCTACACCTTC
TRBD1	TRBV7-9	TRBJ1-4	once	CASRPTGTEKLFF	TGTGCCAGCAGACCGACAGGGACGGAAAAACTGTTTTTT
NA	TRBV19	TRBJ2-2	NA	CASSIGRTNTGELFF	TGTGCCAGTAGTATCGGGAGAACGAACACCGGGGAGCTGTTTTTT
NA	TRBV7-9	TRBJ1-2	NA	CASSWGGRIYGYTF	TGTGCCAGCAGCTGGGGGGGAAGGATCTATGGCTACACCTTC
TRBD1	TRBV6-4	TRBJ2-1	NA	CASSAGGRSYNEQFF	TGTGCCAGCAGCGCAGGGGGCAGATCCTACAATGAGCAGTTCTTC
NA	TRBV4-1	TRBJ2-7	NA	CASSSPGLGIYEQYF	TGCGCCAGCAGCTCACCGGGACTCGGAATCTACGAGCAGTACTTC
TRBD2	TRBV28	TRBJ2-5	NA	CASSLTVGAGEETQYF	TGTGCCAGCAGTTTAACGGTCGGAGCGGGAGAAGAGACCCAGTACTTC
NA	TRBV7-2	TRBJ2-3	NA	CASSYDRTQDTQYF	TGTGCCAGCAGCTATGACAGGACCCAAGATACGCAGTATTTT
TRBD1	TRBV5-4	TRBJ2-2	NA	CASSPTTGDTGELFF	TGTGCCAGCAGCCCGACCACAGGGGATACCGGGGAGCTGTTTTTT
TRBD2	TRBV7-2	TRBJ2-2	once	CASSSKLAGPYTGELFF	TGTGCCAGCAGCTCGAAATTAGCGGGGCCCTACACCGGGGAGCTGTTTTTT
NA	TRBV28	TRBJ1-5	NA	CASIRSGSGQPQHF	TGTGCCAGCATTAGGAGTGGTTCTGGTCAGCCCCAGCATTTT
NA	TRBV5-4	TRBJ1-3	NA	CASSLGQNSGNTIYF	TGTGCCAGCAGCTTGGGACAGAACTCTGGAAACACCATATATTTT
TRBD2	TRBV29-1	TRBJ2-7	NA	CSVGGGDSNYEQYF	TGCAGCGTTGGTGGGGGGGACTCTAACTACGAGCAGTACTTC
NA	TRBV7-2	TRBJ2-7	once	CASSLNNYEQYF	TGTGCCAGCAGCTTAAACAACTACGAGCAGTACTTC
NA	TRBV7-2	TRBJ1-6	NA	CASSLMSGQGGNSPLHF	TGTGCCAGCAGCTTAATGTCGGGGCAGGGAGGGAATTCACCCCTCCACTTT
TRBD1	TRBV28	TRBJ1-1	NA	CASSSPGQGMNTEAFF	TGTGCCAGCAGTTCACCTGGACAGGGCATGAACACTGAAGCTTTCTTT
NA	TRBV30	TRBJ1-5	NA	CAWSLGTLNQPQHF	TGTGCCTGGAGCCTCGGGACACTAAATCAGCCCCAGCATTTT
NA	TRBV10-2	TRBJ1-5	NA	CASSGFTVPGGNQPQHF	TGCGCCAGCAGTGGGTTTACAGTGCCGGGGGGCAATCAGCCCCAGCATTTT
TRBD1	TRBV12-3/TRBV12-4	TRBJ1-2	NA	CASSYRGDYGYTF	TGTGCCAGCAGCTACAGGGGTGACTATGGCTACACCTTC
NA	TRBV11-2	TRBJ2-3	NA	CASSPAAVRGTDTQYF	TGTGCCAGCAGCCCGGCAGCGGTGAGGGGCACAGATACGCAGTATTTT
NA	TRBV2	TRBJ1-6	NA	CASSEQTGWGLHF	TGTGCCAGCAGTGAACAAACAGGGTGGGGGCTCCACTTT
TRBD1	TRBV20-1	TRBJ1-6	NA	CSASPGQSNSPLHF	TGCAGTGCTAGTCCGGGACAGTCTAATTCACCCCTCCACTTT
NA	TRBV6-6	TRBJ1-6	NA	CASSYSGEYNSPLHF	TGTGCCAGCAGTTACTCCGGAGAATATAATTCACCCCTCCACTTT
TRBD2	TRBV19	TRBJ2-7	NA	CASSPRRTSGEQYF	TGTGCCAGTAGTCCCCGGCGGACTAGCGGCGAGCAGTACTTC
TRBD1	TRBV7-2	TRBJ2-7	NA	CASSGRFRDRVYEQYF	TGTGCCAGCAGCGGAAGGTTCAGGGACAGGGTCTACGAGCAGTACTTC
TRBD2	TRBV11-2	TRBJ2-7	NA	CASSLIYLSSGGPIEQYF	TGTGCCAGCAGCTTAATCTATTTGTCTAGCGGGGGGCCCATCGAGCAGTACTTC
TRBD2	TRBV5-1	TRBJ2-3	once	CASSLASGGSDTQYF	TGCGCCAGCAGCTTGGCTAGCGGGGGGTCAGATACGCAGTATTTT
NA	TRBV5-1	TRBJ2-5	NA	CASSLALETQYF	TGCGCCAGCAGCTTGGCCCTAGAGACCCAGTACTTC
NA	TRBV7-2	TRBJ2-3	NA	CASSFSGTDTQYF	TGTGCCAGCAGCTTTTCTGGCACAGATACGCAGTATTTT
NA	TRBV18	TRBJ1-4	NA	CASSQTPGVGEKLFF	TGTGCCAGCTCACAGACTCCGGGGGTAGGCGAAAAACTGTTTTTT
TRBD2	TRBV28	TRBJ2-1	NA	CASSPAGLALNEQFF	TGTGCCAGCAGCCCCGCGGGACTAGCTCTCAATGAGCAGTTCTTC
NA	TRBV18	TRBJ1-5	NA	CASSKQGSQPQHF	TGTGCCAGCTCTAAACAGGGAAGTCAGCCCCAGCATTTT
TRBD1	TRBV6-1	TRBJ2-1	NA	CASSDWTGGLDNEQFF	TGTGCCAGCAGTGACTGGACAGGGGGACTGGACAATGAGCAGTTCTTC
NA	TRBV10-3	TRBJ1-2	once	CAISGGKDRNYGYTF	TGTGCCATCAGTGGTGGGAAAGACAGGAACTATGGCTACACCTTC
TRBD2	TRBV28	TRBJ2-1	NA	CASSFRGLAGPSRRNEQFF	TGTGCCAGCAGTTTCCGGGGACTAGCGGGGCCTAGTCGTCGCAATGAGCAGTTCTTC
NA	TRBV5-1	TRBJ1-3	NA	CASSLESSGNTIYF	TGCGCCAGCAGCTTGGAGAGCTCTGGAAACACCATATATTTT
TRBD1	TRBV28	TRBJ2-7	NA	CASSLSGGRNEQYF	TGTGCCAGCAGTTTATCAGGGGGCCGCAACGAGCAGTACTTC
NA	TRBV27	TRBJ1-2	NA	CASSSTGTNYGYTF	TGTGCCAGCAGTTCAACCGGGACAAACTATGGCTACACCTTC
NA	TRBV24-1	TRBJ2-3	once	CATSDPYRGADTQYF	TGTGCCACCAGTGATCCGTACCGTGGAGCAGATACGCAGTATTTT
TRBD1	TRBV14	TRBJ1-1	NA	CASSPDRENTEAFF	TGTGCCAGCAGCCCGGACAGGGAGAACACTGAAGCTTTCTTT